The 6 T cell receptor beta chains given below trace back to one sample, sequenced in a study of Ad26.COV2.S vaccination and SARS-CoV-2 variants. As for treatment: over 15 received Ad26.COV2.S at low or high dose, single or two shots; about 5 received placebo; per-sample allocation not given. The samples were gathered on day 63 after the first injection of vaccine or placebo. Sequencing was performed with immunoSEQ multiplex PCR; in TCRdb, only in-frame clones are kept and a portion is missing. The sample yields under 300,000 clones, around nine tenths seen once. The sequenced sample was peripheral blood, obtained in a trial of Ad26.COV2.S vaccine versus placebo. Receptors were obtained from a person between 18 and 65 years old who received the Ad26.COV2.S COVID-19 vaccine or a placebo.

The CDR3 loop is CASSEGQGRADTQYF. The CDR3 DNA sequence: TGTGCCAGCAGCGAGGGACAGGGCCGTGCAGATACGCAGTATTTT. The chain employs TRBV9 and TRBJ2-3, with TRBD1 identical over 9 bases. Per germline, CDR1 SGDLS and CDR2 YYNGEE. CDR3 length: 15 amino acids. J was trimmed by 4 bases and V by 3 bases; bases with no gene match: 6. The full variable domain, its missing parts supplied by reference TRBV9 and TRBJ2-3, is DSGVTQTPKHLITATGQRVTLRCSPRSGDLSVYWYQQSLDQGLQFLIQYYNGEERAKGNILERFSAQQFPDLHSELNLSSLELGDSALYFCASSEGQGRADTQYFGPGTRLTVL.

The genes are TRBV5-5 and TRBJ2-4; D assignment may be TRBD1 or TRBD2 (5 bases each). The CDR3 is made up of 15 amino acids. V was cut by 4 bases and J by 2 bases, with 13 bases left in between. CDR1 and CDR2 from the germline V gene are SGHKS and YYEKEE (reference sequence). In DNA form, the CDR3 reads TGTGCCAGCAGCCTTGGGGGTTTGCCCAAAAACATTCAGTACTTC. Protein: CASSLGGLPKNIQYF.

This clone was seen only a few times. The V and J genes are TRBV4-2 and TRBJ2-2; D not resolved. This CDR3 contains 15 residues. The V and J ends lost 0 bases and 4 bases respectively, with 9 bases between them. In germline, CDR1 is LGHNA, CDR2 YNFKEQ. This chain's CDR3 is CASSQDGPPTGELFF. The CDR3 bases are TGTGCCAGCAGCCAAGACGGTCCGCCCACCGGGGAGCTGTTTTTT.

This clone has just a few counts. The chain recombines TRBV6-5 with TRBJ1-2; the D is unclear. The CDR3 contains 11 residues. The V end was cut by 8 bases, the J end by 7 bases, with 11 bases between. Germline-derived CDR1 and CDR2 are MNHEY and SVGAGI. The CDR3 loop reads CASSGRTGYTF. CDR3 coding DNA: TGTGCCAGCTCCGGACGTACTGGCTACACCTTC.

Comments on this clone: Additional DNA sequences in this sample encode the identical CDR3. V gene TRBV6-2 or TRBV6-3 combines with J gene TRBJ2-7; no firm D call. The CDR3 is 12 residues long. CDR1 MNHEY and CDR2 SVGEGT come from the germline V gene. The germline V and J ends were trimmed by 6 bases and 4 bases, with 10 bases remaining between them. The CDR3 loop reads CASSRGSYEQYF. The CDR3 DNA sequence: TGTGCCAGCAGCCGAGGATCTTACGAGCAGTACTTC.

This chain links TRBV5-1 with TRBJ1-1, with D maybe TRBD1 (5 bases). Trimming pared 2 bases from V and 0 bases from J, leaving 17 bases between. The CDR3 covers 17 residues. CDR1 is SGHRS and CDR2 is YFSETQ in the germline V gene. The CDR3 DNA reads TGCGCCAGCAGCTTACCTAACATGGGACGGATGAACACTGAAGCTTTCTTT. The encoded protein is CASSLPNMGRMNTEAFF.